One T cell receptor beta chain is described in this entry. Authors' methods: Researchers report that nucleated cell counts were estimated from reference gene primer amplification. Method: immunoSEQ multiplex PCR; TCRdb's copy keeps in-frame clones and lacks some. The V and J calls and clone size come from that table; D and trimming were worked out from the DNA. The table shows around 200,000 clones, with 80% to 90% occurring only once. This sample was taken from a study of blood T cell repertoires in COVID-19. Study-level information: The United States, Italy and Spain supplied acute and convalescent COVID-19 samples. In each case, the material was cDNA or gDNA derived from T cells, B-cell-depleted T cells, or PBMCs.

This CDR3 region has 17 residues. CDR1 and CDR2 (germline): SGHRS, YFSETQ. V was clipped by 4 bases and J by 0 bases, with 17 bases between them. This receptor was obtained from an elderly woman with acute or convalescent COVID-19. The genes are TRBV5-1 and TRBJ1-3, with D perhaps matching TRBD1 (5 bases). What was sequenced was peripheral blood. The CDR3 DNA reads TGCGCCAGCAGCCAGGAACCCACAGGAGCCTCTGGAAACACCATATATTTT. Translation: CASSQEPTGASGNTIYF.